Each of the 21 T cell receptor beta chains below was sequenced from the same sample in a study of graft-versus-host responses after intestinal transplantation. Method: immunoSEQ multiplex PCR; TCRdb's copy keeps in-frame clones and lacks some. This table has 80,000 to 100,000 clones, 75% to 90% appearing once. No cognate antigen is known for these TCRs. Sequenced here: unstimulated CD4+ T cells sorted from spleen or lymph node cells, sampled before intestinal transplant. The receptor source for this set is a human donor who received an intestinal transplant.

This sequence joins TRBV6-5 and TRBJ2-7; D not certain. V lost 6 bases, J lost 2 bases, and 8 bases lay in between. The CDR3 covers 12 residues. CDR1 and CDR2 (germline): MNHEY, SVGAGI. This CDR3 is CASRGPTYEQYF. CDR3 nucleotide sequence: TGTGCCAGCAGGGGCCCCACCTACGAGCAGTACTTC.

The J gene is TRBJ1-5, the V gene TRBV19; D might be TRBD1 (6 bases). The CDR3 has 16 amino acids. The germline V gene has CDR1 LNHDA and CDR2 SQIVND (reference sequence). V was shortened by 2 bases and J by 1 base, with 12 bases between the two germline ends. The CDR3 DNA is TGTGCCAGTAGTATACAACAGGGATTCAGCAATCAGCCCCAGCATTTT. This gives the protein CASSIQQGFSNQPQHF.

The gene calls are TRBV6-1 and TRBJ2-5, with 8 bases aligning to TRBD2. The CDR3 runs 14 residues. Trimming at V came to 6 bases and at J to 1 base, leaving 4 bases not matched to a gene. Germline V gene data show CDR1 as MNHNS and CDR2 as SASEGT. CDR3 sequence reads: CASRMRGAQETQYF. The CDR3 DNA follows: TGTGCCAGCAGGATGCGGGGGGCCCAAGAGACCCAGTACTTC.

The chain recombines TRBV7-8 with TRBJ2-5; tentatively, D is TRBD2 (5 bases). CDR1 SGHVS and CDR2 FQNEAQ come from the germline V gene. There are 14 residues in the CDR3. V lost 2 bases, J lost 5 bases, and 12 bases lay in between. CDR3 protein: CASSLRASYETQYF. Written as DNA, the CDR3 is TGTGCCAGCAGCTTAAGGGCTAGCTATGAGACCCAGTACTTC.

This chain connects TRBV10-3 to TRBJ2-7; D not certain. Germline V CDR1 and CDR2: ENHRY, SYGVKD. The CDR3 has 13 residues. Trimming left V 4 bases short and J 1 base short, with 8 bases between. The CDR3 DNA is TGTGCCATCAGTGGGGCTGGTTCCTACGAGCAGTACTTC. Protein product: CAISGAGSYEQYF.

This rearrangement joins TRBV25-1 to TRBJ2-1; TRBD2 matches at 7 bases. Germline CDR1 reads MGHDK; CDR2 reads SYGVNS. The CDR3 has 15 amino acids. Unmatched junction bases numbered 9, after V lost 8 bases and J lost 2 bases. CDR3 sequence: CASGSLAGAYNEQFF. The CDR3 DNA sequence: TGTGCCAGCGGGTCCCTTGCGGGGGCCTACAATGAGCAGTTCTTC.

The CDR3 bases are TGTGCTACCAGGGTTCCGAGGCCCAATTCACCCCTCCACTTT. Protein: CATRVPRPNSPLHF. The chain joins TRBV27 to TRBJ1-6; a weak D match, TRBD1 (5 bases). The CDR3 runs to 14 residues. CDR1 MNHEY and CDR2 SMNVEV come from the germline V gene (reference sequence).

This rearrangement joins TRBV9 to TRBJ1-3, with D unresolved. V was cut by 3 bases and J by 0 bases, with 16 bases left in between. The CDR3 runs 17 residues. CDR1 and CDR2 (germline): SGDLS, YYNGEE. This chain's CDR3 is CASSAPLGLLSGNTIYF. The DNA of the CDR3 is TGTGCCAGCAGCGCCCCTCTTGGACTCCTCTCTGGAAACACCATATATTTT. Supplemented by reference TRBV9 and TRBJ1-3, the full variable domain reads DSGVTQTPKHLITATGQRVTLRCSPRSGDLSVYWYQQSLDQGLQFLIQYYNGEERAKGNILERFSAQQFPDLHSELNLSSLELGDSALYFCASSAPLGLLSGNTIYFGEGSWLTVV.

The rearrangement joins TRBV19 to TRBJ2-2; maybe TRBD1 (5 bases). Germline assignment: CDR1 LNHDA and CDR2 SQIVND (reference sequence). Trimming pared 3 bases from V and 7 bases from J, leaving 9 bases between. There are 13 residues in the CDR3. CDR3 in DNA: TGTGCCAGTAGTATCAGGCAGGGCGGGGAGCTGTTTTTT. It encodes CASSIRQGGELFF.

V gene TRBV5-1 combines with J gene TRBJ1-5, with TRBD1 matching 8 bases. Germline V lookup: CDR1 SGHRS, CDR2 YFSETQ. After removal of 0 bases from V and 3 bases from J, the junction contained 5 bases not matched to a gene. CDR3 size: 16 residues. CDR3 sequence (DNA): TGCGCCAGCAGCTTGGACGGACAGGGCGACAATCAGCCCCAGCATTTT. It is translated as CASSLDGQGDNQPQHF.

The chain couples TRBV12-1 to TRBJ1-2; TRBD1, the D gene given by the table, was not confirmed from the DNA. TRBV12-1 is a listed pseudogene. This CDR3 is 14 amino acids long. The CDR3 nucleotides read TGTGCCAGCAGCTTAGGGGACAGAGACAATGGCTACACCTTC. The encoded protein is CASSLGDRDNGYTF.

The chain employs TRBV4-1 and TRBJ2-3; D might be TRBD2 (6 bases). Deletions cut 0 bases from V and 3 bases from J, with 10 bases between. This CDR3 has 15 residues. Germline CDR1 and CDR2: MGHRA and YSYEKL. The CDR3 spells CASSQDGGVTDTQYF. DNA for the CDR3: TGCGCCAGCAGCCAAGACGGAGGGGTAACAGATACGCAGTATTTT.

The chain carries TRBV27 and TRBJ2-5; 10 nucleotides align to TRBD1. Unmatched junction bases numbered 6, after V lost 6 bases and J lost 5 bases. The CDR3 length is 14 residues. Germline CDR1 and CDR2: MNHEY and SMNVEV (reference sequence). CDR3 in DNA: TGTGCCAGCAGCCTGGGGACAGGGGCGGAGACCCAGTACTTC. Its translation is CASSLGTGAETQYF.

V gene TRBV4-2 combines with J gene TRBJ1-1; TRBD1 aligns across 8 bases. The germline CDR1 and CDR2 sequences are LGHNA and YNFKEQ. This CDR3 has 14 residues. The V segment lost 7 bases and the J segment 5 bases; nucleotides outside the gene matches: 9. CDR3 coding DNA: TGTGCCAGCACCACAGGGGGGGGGCGGACTGAAGCTTTCTTT. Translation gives CASTTGGGRTEAFF.

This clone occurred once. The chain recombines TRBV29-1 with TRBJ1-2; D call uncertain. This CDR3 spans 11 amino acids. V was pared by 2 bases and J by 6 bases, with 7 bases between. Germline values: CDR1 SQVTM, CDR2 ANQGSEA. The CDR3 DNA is TGCAGCGTTGAAAATCAGAATGGCTACACCTTC. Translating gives CSVENQNGYTF.

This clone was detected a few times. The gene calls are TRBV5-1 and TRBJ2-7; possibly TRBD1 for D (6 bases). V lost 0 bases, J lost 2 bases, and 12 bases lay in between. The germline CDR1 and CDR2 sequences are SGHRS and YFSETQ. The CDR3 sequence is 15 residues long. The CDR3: CASSLEAGATYEQYF. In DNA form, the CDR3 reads TGCGCCAGCAGCTTGGAGGCAGGGGCCACCTACGAGCAGTACTTC.

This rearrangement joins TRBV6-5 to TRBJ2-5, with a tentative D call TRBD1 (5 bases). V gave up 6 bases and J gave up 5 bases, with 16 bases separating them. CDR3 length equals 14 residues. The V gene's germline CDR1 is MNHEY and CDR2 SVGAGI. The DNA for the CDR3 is TGTGCCAGCAGGGATTACGGGTCAGGGGAGACCCAGTACTTC. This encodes CASRDYGSGETQYF.

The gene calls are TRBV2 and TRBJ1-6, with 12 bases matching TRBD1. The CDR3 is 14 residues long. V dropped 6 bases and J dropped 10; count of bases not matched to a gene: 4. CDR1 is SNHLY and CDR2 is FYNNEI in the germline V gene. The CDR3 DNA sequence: TGTGCCAGCAGGGGACAGGGGGCTGGGTCACCCCTCCACTTT. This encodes CASRGQGAGSPLHF.

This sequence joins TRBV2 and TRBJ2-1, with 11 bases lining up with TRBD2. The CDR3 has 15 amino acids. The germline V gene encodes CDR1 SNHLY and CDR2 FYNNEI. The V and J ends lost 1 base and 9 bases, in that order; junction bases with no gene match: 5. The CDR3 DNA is TGTGCCAGCAGTGAAGGTAGCGGGGGGGAGGGTGAGCAGTTCTTC. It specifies CASSEGSGGEGEQFF.

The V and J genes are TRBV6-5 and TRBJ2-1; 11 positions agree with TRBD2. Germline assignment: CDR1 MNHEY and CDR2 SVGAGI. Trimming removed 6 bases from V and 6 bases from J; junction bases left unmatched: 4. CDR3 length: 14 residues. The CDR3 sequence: CASRIAGGPNEQFF. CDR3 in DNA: TGTGCCAGCAGGATAGCGGGGGGGCCCAATGAGCAGTTCTTC.

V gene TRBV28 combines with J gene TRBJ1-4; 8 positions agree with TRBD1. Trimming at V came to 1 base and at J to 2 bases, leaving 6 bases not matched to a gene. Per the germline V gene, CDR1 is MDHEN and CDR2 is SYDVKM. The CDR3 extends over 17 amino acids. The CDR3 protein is CASSLFTGGGTNEKLFF. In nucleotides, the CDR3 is TGTGCCAGCAGTTTATTCACAGGGGGAGGGACTAATGAAAAACTGTTTTTT.